Listed below are T cell receptor beta chains from one sample, sequenced in a study of blood T cell repertoires in COVID-19. Produced via immunoSEQ multiplex PCR; TCRdb's table is partial and in-frame only. Of approximately 180,000 clones in the sample, 89% are singletons; the top ten hold under 3%. Specimen: PBMCs or T cells enriched from blood (not recorded which). These receptors were collected from a woman in her 40s with acute COVID-19. Both conserved end residues are part of each CDR3. The order of the fields is J gene, V gene, clone size, D gene, CDR3 protein, CDR3 DNA. D genes are given only for firm matches. Clone size is stated in some rows and not others, as once, few, many or a class when expanded.

>TRBJ1-2|TRBV14|-|-
CASRETGLPYGYTF
TGTGCCAGCAGAGAAACAGGGTTACCCTATGGCTACACCTTC
>TRBJ1-6|TRBV5-4|-|TRBD1
CASSTGTGYGSPLHF
TGTGCCAGCAGCACCGGGACAGGGTATGGTTCACCCCTCCACTTT
>TRBJ2-1|TRBV13|-|-
CASSFRGTHEQFF
TGTGCCAGCAGCTTTAGGGGAACGCATGAGCAGTTCTTC
>TRBJ1-2|TRBV3-1/TRBV3-2|-|TRBD1
CASSQGQGDYGYTF
TGTGCCAGCAGCCAAGGACAGGGCGACTATGGCTACACCTTC
>TRBJ2-5|TRBV4-1|few|TRBD1
CASSQDSRGTGQGETQYF
TGCGCCAGCAGCCAAGATTCCCGGGGGACAGGGCAGGGGGAGACCCAGTACTTC
>TRBJ2-1|TRBV5-1|-|TRBD1
CASSLGTTGGGNEQFF
TGCGCCAGCAGCTTGGGCACGACAGGGGGTGGGAATGAGCAGTTCTTC
>TRBJ1-1|TRBV29-1|-|-
CSARRGRAGATEAFF
TGCAGCGCCCGAAGGGGGAGGGCTGGGGCCACTGAAGCTTTCTTT
>TRBJ2-6|TRBV6-5|-|-
CASTQTVTGANVLTF
TGTGCCAGCACCCAGACAGTTACTGGGGCCAACGTCCTGACTTTC
>TRBJ1-2|TRBV7-8|-|-
CASSSGANFYGYTF
TGTGCCAGCAGCTCTGGGGCCAACTTCTATGGCTACACCTTC
>TRBJ2-5|TRBV5-4|-|-
CASSPQGGETQYF
TGTGCCAGCAGCCCGCAGGGGGGAGAGACCCAGTACTTC
>TRBJ1-1|TRBV6-5|once|-
CASSYTLNTEAFF
TGTGCCAGCAGTTACACACTGAACACTGAAGCTTTCTTT
>TRBJ2-5|TRBV4-3|-|TRBD2
CASSQGDQTSGETQYF
TGCGCCAGCAGCCAGGGGGACCAGACTAGCGGGGAGACCCAGTACTTC
>TRBJ2-3|TRBV6-5|-|-
CASTQLHSTDTQYF
TGTGCCAGCACGCAGTTACATAGCACAGATACGCAGTATTTT
>TRBJ2-1|TRBV7-9|-|TRBD2
CASRPRTSGGAFEQFF
TGTGCCAGCAGACCCAGGACTAGCGGGGGGGCTTTTGAGCAGTTCTTC
>TRBJ2-7|TRBV6-2/TRBV6-3|few|TRBD2
CASSYPGRPSEQYF
TGTGCCAGCAGTTACCCCGGGAGGCCCTCGGAACAGTACTTC